These 27 T cell receptor beta chains were sequenced from one sample in a study of T cell responses to AZD1222 COVID-19 vaccine. Method: immunoSEQ multiplex PCR; TCRdb's copy keeps in-frame clones and lacks some. The data hold 100,000 to 150,000 clones, with approximately 90% observed a single time. Sample: peripheral blood, taken on day 0 of MenACWY control vaccination. The source is an adult in good health.

The chain combines TRBV7-9 with TRBJ2-1, with no clear D. Trimming took off 9 bases at V and 7 bases at J, with 16 bases between the two ends. The CDR3 loop spans 13 amino acids. CDR1 and CDR2 from the germline V gene are SEHNR and FQNEAQ (reference sequence). The CDR3 nucleotides read TGTGCCAGTACCGGCCCGAAAAGGAATGAGCAGTTCTTC. Protein: CASTGPKRNEQFF.

This CDR3 reads CASSRTSGSGTGELFF. The DNA for the CDR3 is TGTGCCAGCAGTAGGACTAGCGGGAGTGGAACCGGGGAGCTGTTTTTT. V is TRBV28 and J is TRBJ2-2, with TRBD2 matching 13 bases. The CDR3 has 16 amino acids. The germline V gene has CDR1 MDHEN and CDR2 SYDVKM. Trimming cost V 5 bases and J 5 bases; bases outside gene matches: 5.

The sample holds one count of this clone. This chain uses TRBV4-1 with TRBJ2-7, with D uncertain. Trimming took off 0 bases at V and 2 bases at J, with 2 bases between the two ends. The CDR3 sequence is 12 residues long. Germline CDR1 MGHRA, CDR2 YSYEKL. In DNA form, the CDR3 reads TGCGCCAGCAGCCAAGATACCTACGAGCAGTACTTC. This codes for CASSQDTYEQYF.

The CDR3 DNA follows: TGCGCCAGCAATGACCTCGGGGCAAAGGGAAACACCATATATTTT. Amino acid sequence: CASNDLGAKGNTIYF. The chain uses TRBV10-2 and TRBJ1-3, with TRBD1 as a possible D gene (5 bases). Germline CDR1 reads WSHSY; CDR2 reads SAAADI. There are 15 residues in the CDR3. V was cut by 7 bases and J by 4 bases, with 17 bases left in between.

CDR3 in amino acids: CASSNGLAGPLYNEQFF. Written as DNA, the CDR3 is TGTGCCAGCAGCAACGGACTAGCGGGACCCCTCTACAATGAGCAGTTCTTC. The chain recombines TRBV5-6 with TRBJ2-1; 12 bases align to TRBD2. The germline V gene encodes CDR1 SGHDT and CDR2 YYEEEE. The ends lost 4 bases at V and 3 bases at J; junction bases unmatched: 8. The CDR3 runs 17 residues.

This rearrangement joins TRBV5-1 to TRBJ1-1; TRBD1 matches 7 bases. The germline CDR1 and CDR2 sequences are SGHRS and YFSETQ. This CDR3 region has 12 residues. The ends lost 5 bases at V and 11 bases at J; junction bases unmatched: 9. CDR3 sequence reads: CASSQGVYGAFF. The CDR3 coding sequence is TGCGCCAGCAGTCAGGGGGTCTACGGGGCTTTCTTT. The full variable domain, in which reference TRBV5-1 and TRBJ1-1 provide the parts outside the CDR3, is KAGVTQTPRYLIKTRGQQVTLSCSPISGHRSVSWYQQTPGQGLQFLFEYFSETQRNKGNFPGRFSGRQFSNSRSEMNVSTLELGDSALYLCASSQGVYGAFFGQGTRLTVV.

The chain employs TRBV10-1 and TRBJ2-1, with 7 bases fitting TRBD2. Germline CDR1 is WNHNN and CDR2 is SYGVQD (reference sequence). The V segment lost 3 bases and the J segment 7 bases; nucleotides outside the gene matches: 9. This CDR3 has 15 residues. Here the CDR3 DNA reads TGCGCCAGCAGTGAATCAGCGGGACCTCGGAATGAGCAGTTCTTC. It is translated as CASSESAGPRNEQFF.

The chain recombines TRBV27 with TRBJ1-1, with a possible D match to TRBD1 (5 bases). Germline CDR1 reads MNHEY; CDR2 reads SMNVEV (reference sequence). CDR3 length: 14 amino acids. Trimming shortened V by 1 base and J by 7 bases, and 13 bases separated the two germline ends. CDR3 in amino acids: CASSLFPVRGEAFF. CDR3 DNA sequence: TGTGCCAGCAGTTTATTCCCTGTGAGGGGTGAAGCTTTCTTT.

V and J are TRBV29-1 and TRBJ2-5, with D tentatively TRBD1 (6 bases). CDR3 length: 13 residues. Between the trimmed V and J ends, which lost 4 bases and 5 bases, there was a span of 14 bases. Germline-derived CDR1 and CDR2 are SQVTM and ANQGSEA. The CDR3 region has the DNA TGCAGCGTTGGGGCAGGGGTAGGGGAGACCCAGTACTTC. Its translation: CSVGAGVGETQYF.

The chain is built from TRBV11-1 and TRBJ1-1; possible D gene TRBD1, 5 bases. The CDR3 has 13 residues. Germline V CDR1 and CDR2: SGHAT, FQDESV (reference sequence). Trimming removed 5 bases from V and 5 bases from J, with 12 bases in between. The CDR3 sequence is CASSPRGGTEAFF. In DNA form, the CDR3 reads TGTGCCAGCAGCCCACGGGGGGGAACTGAAGCTTTCTTT. The entire variable domain, with the rest obtained from reference TRBV11-1 and TRBJ1-1, is as follows: EAEVAQSPRYKITEKSQAVAFWCDPISGHATLYWYRQILGQGPELLVQFQDESVVDDSQLPKDRFSAERLKGVDSTLKIQPAELGDSAMYLCASSPRGGTEAFFGQGTRLTVV.

The rearrangement links TRBV11-3 to TRBJ2-3; 10 bases fit TRBD2. Germline V lookup: CDR1 SGHNT, CDR2 YENEEA. After removal of 5 bases from V and 3 bases from J, the junction contained 8 bases not matched to a gene. The CDR3 extends over 16 amino acids. In nucleotides, the CDR3 is TGTGCCAGCAGCCCACGGAATAGCGGGAGGACAGATACGCAGTATTTT. Amino acids: CASSPRNSGRTDTQYF.

V and J are TRBV7-2 and TRBJ2-7, with TRBD2 identical over 7 bases. Germline lookup yields CDR1 SGHTA and CDR2 FQGNSA. The CDR3 is 14 residues long. The junction had 8 bases not matched to a gene; V was cut back by 2 bases and J by 7 bases. CDR3 amino acids: CASSLRGDLGEQYF. The CDR3, as DNA: TGTGCCAGCAGCTTACGGGGGGACCTCGGAGAGCAGTACTTC.

The chain is built from TRBV18 and TRBJ1-1, with a possible D match to TRBD1 (5 bases). Germline assignment: CDR1 KGHSH and CDR2 LQKENI. Trimming cost V 3 bases and J 1 base, with 12 bases left between them. CDR3 size: 15 residues. In DNA form, the CDR3 reads TGTGCCAGCTCACCGAACATTCAGGGGAACACTGAAGCTTTCTTT. Translating gives CASSPNIQGNTEAFF. The variable domain in full, with the rest retrieved from reference TRBV18 and TRBJ1-1, is NAGVMQNPRHLVRRRGQEARLRCSPMKGHSHVYWYRQLPEEGLKFMVYLQKENIIDESGMPKERFSAEFPKEGPSILRIQQVVRGDSAAYFCASSPNIQGNTEAFFGQGTRLTVV.

The CDR3: CASSLVSGTHNEQFF. CDR3 DNA: TGTGCCAGCAGTTTGGTTAGCGGGACTCACAATGAGCAGTTCTTC. This rearrangement joins TRBV27 to TRBJ2-1, with TRBD2 matching 8 bases. Germline lookup yields CDR1 MNHEY and CDR2 SMNVEV (reference sequence). V gave up 3 bases and J gave up 5 bases; unmatched junction bases: 6. The CDR3 is made up of 15 amino acids.

The CDR3 is CSVSGQGAWNTGELFF. DNA of the CDR3: TGCAGCGTTTCAGGTCAGGGGGCATGGAACACCGGGGAGCTGTTTTTT. The rearrangement joins TRBV29-1 to TRBJ2-2; 8 bases map to TRBD1. There are 16 residues in the CDR3. Losses at the gene ends were 5 bases for V and 1 base for J; bases not matched to a gene: 9. CDR1 and CDR2 from the germline V gene are SQVTM and ANQGSEA.

This chain connects TRBV19 to TRBJ1-1; the D is unclear. The CDR3 totals 13 residues. V was shortened by 5 bases and J by 3 bases, with 10 bases between the two germline ends. Germline CDR1 is LNHDA and CDR2 is SQIVND (reference sequence). The CDR3 here is CASSQVFDTEAFF. The CDR3 DNA reads as TGTGCCAGTAGTCAGGTCTTCGACACTGAAGCTTTCTTT.

The CDR3 is CASRLGGELFF. DNA for the CDR3: TGTGCCAGCAGACTCGGAGGGGAGCTGTTTTTT. V is TRBV2 and J is TRBJ2-2; no firm D call. V lost 6 bases and J 8 bases, leaving 7 bases between the germline ends. The CDR3 covers 11 residues. The germline V gene encodes CDR1 SNHLY and CDR2 FYNNEI.

This rearrangement joins TRBV28 to TRBJ2-2, with D tentatively TRBD1 (6 bases). V lost 4 bases, J lost 1 base, and 10 bases lay in between. The germline gives CDR1 MDHEN, CDR2 SYDVKM. CDR3 size: 15 residues. The CDR3 bases are TGTGCCAGCAGTTCTGGGGGCTTGAACACCGGGGAGCTGTTTTTT. It is translated as CASSSGGLNTGELFF.

This clone was seen a single time. The chain recombines TRBV5-1 with TRBJ2-1; the D gene is possibly TRBD1 (6 bases). Germline V CDR1 and CDR2: SGHRS, YFSETQ. The CDR3 has 13 residues. With 1 base removed from V and 4 bases from J, the gap between germline ends came to 6 bases. CDR3 loop: CASSLRGYNEQFF. In nucleotides, the CDR3 is TGCGCCAGCAGCTTGAGGGGGTACAATGAGCAGTTCTTC.

J is TRBJ1-4 and V is TRBV5-1; 8 bases fit TRBD1. The CDR3 covers 21 residues. V gave up 5 bases and J gave up 0 bases; unmatched junction bases: 21. Germline V gives CDR1 SGHRS, CDR2 YFSETQ. The CDR3 bases are TGCGCCAGCAGTCGCCATTGGCGCTCAGGGGGCGAGGGTGCAACTAATGAAAAACTGTTTTTT. Encoded protein: CASSRHWRSGGEGATNEKLFF.

V and J are TRBV6-5 and TRBJ1-5; D unresolved. The CDR3 sequence is 11 residues long. Per the germline V gene, CDR1 is MNHEY and CDR2 is SVGAGI. Trimming removed 4 bases at V and 6 bases at J, with 4 bases between. CDR3 sequence (DNA): TGTGCCAGCAGTTCAACTCAGCCCCAGCATTTT. It encodes CASSSTQPQHF.

To note about this clone: Other DNA sequences within the sample encode an identical CDR3. The genes are TRBV12-3 or TRBV12-4 and TRBJ2-2; D remains ambiguous. The CDR3 extends over 11 amino acids. Trimming removed 3 bases from V and 6 bases from J, with 2 bases in between. For the CDR3, the DNA is TGTGCCAGCAGTTTTGCCGGGGAGCTGTTTTTT. Its protein is CASSFAGELFF.

The rearrangement uses TRBV7-8 and TRBJ1-6, with TRBD1 matching 8 bases. The ends lost 2 bases at V and 6 bases at J; junction bases unmatched: 15. There are 19 residues in the CDR3. The V gene's germline CDR1 is SGHVS and CDR2 FQNEAQ. The CDR3 spells CASSLPGGGLGFSNSPLHF. The DNA for the CDR3 is TGTGCCAGCAGCTTACCAGGGGGCGGGTTGGGGTTTTCTAATTCACCCCTCCACTTT.

The chain recombines TRBV29-1 with TRBJ1-2, with 9 bases lining up with TRBD1. The V gene end was trimmed by 7 bases and the J gene end by 5 bases; junction bases not matched to a gene: 11. CDR1 and CDR2 (germline): SQVTM, ANQGSEA. CDR3 size: 14 residues. This CDR3 is CSAGTGGASYGYTF. The CDR3 nucleotides are TGCAGCGCTGGAACAGGGGGCGCTTCGTATGGCTACACCTTC.

V is TRBV10-3 and J is TRBJ1-3, with a tentative D call TRBD1 (6 bases). Trimming shortened V by 11 bases and J by 6 bases, and 11 bases separated the two germline ends. The CDR3 has 11 residues. The germline gives CDR1 ENHRY, CDR2 SYGVKD. CDR3 nucleotide sequence: TGTGCCTGCGAGGGGGAAAACACCATATATTTT. Amino acid sequence: CACEGENTIYF.

On this clone itself: The same CDR3 arises from other DNA sequences in this sample as well. This chain links TRBV20-1 with TRBJ2-3; no clear D gene. Germline lookup yields CDR1 DFQATT and CDR2 SNEGSKA (reference sequence). The CDR3 runs to 10 residues. With 3 bases removed from V and 2 bases from J, the gap between germline ends came to 0 bases. CDR3 nucleotides: TGCAGTGCTAGCACAGATACGCAGTATTTT. The encoded protein is CSASTDTQYF.

This chain joins TRBV9 and TRBJ2-5; 7 nucleotides line up with TRBD1. Trimming cost V 4 bases and J 2 bases; bases outside gene matches: 8. This CDR3 contains 15 residues. CDR1 and CDR2 from the germline V gene are SGDLS and YYNGEE. The CDR3 bases are TGTGCCAGCAGCCCCGGGGACAGACGACAAGAGACCCAGTACTTC. The encoded protein is CASSPGDRRQETQYF.